This TCR beta chain was documented in a study of blood T cell repertoires in COVID-19. The CDR3 has 13 amino acids. V gave up 6 bases and J gave up 0 bases, with 9 bases separating them. CDR1 SGDLS and CDR2 YYNGEE come from the germline V gene. This clone was counted between two and nine times. Produced via immunoSEQ multiplex PCR; TCRdb's table is partial and in-frame only. The sample includes about 89,000 clones, roughly 78% of them seen just once. The TCR was taken from an elderly woman with acute or convalescent COVID-19. The source material was peripheral blood. The rearrangement joins TRBV9 to TRBJ1-1; D not certain. Written as DNA, the CDR3 is TGTGCCAGCAAACCACTCATGAACACTGAAGCTTTCTTT. Translating it yields CASKPLMNTEAFF.